These T cell receptor beta chains were read from a single sample in a study of cytomegalovirus exposure and HLA in healthy donors. Clones were read by immunoSEQ multiplex PCR, and TCRdb kept only the in-frame ones, dropping some. The sample holds some 150,000 clones; approximately 87% are singletons and the top ten take 1.4%. Sequencing was done on a sample of PBMCs. All receptors come from a woman in her 30s in good health and CMV-seronegative. CDR3s include the opening cysteine and the closing phenylalanine or tryptophan. The order of the fields is V gene, J gene, clone size, D gene, CDR3 protein, CDR3 DNA. D genes are given only for firm matches. The listing skips clone size in some rows; elsewhere it reads once, few, many or a size class.

TRBV6-5	TRBJ2-7	.	.	CASSQPQGSTYEQYF	TGTGCCAGCAGCCAACCACAGGGCTCCACCTACGAGCAGTACTTC
TRBV7-8	TRBJ2-2	.	TRBD1	CASSSGGTGKTGELFF	TGTGCCAGCAGCTCCGGCGGGACAGGGAAAACCGGGGAGCTGTTTTTT
TRBV2	TRBJ2-5	.	TRBD1	CASRRDREWETQYF	TGTGCCAGCAGGCGGGACAGGGAGTGGGAGACCCAGTACTTC
TRBV7-9	TRBJ1-2	.	.	CASTTTGSYYGYTF	TGTGCCAGCACCACTACAGGGTCATACTATGGCTACACCTTC
TRBV25-1	TRBJ1-5	once	.	CACKQGTYSNQPQHF	TGTGCCTGCAAACAGGGAACCTATAGCAATCAGCCCCAGCATTTT
TRBV9	TRBJ2-1	.	TRBD2	CASSVAGGTYNEQFF	TGTGCCAGCAGCGTAGCGGGGGGAACCTACAATGAGCAGTTCTTC
TRBV15	TRBJ1-2	.	.	CATSRDYPRNGYTF	TGTGCCACCAGCAGAGATTACCCCAGAAATGGCTACACCTTC
TRBV2	TRBJ1-6	.	.	CASSSDRSSPLHF	TGTGCCAGCAGCTCCGACAGGAGCTCACCCCTCCACTTT
TRBV5-1	TRBJ1-1	.	TRBD1	CASSLAPGQGNTEAFF	TGCGCCAGCAGCTTGGCACCGGGACAGGGGAACACTGAAGCTTTCTTT
TRBV6-5	TRBJ2-5	.	.	CASSRRTAQETQYF	TGTGCCAGCAGTCGGAGGACAGCCCAAGAGACCCAGTACTTC
TRBV7-9	TRBJ2-5	.	.	CASRLTSSETQYF	TGTGCCAGCAGACTCACTAGTTCAGAGACCCAGTACTTC